This T cell receptor beta chain was captured by sequencing in a study of identifying expanded T cells in peripheral blood. General study points: About 1.3 clones differed between technical replicates, versus about 15 and 19 over time.

During the collection period, no donor immune events like infections were recorded. With V trimmed by 0 bases and J by 4 bases, 0 bases remained unmatched. The CDR3 is 15 amino acids. Looked up from germline, CDR1 is SGDLS and CDR2 is YYNGEE. The protocol was immunoSEQ multiplex PCR, while the TCRdb copy is restricted to in-frame clones and leaves out a portion. The repertoire holds approximately 90,000 clones, with 85% to 90% as singletons. Points on this clone: Its specificity is not known.

Sequenced input: blood. The chain couples TRBV9 to TRBJ2-7, with 14 bases aligning to TRBD2. The receptor's source is a person aged 18-70 years in good health. CDR3 in DNA: TGTGCCAGCAGCGTAGGACTAGCGGGGGGGTACGAGCAGTACTTC. Translation gives CASSVGLAGGYEQYF.